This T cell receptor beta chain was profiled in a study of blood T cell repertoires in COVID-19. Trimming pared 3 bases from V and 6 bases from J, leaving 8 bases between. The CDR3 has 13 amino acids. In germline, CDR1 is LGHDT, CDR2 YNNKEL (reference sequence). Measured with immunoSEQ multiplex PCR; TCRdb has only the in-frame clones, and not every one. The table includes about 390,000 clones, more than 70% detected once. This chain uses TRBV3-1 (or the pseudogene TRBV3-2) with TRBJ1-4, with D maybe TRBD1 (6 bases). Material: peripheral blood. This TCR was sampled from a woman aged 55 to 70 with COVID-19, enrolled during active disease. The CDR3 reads CASSQTGYEKLFF. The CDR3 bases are TGTGCCAGCAGCCAGACAGGTTATGAAAAACTGTTTTTT.